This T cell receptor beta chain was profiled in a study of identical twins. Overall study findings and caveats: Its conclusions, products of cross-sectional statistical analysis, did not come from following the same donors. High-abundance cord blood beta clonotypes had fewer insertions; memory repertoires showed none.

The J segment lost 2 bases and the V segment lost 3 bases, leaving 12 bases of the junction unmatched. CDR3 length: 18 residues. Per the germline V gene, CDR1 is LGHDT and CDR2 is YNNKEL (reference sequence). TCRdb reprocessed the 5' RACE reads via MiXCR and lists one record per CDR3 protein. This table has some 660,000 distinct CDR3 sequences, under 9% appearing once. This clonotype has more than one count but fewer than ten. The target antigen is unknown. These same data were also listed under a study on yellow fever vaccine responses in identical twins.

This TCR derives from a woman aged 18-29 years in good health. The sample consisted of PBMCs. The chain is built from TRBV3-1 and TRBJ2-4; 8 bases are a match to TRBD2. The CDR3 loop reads CASSHFSGVKVTKNIQYF. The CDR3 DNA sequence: TGTGCCAGCAGCCATTTTAGCGGGGTTAAAGTTACCAAAAACATTCAGTACTTC.